The clone carrying this T cell receptor (beta chain) was detected only once. The junction does not match germline at one end; this may be a read error. The sample belongs to a study of blood T cell repertoires in COVID-19. Study details: The United States, Italy and Spain supplied acute and convalescent COVID-19 samples. In each case, the material was cDNA or gDNA derived from T cells, B-cell-depleted T cells, or PBMCs.

In the original analysis: Reference gene primer amplification in the assay estimated nucleated cell counts. Here immunoSEQ multiplex PCR was the method, and the copy in TCRdb shows in-frame clones only, minus some. V, J and clone size were drawn from that table, and D and trimming were deduced from the DNA. Here the sample spans roughly 190,000 clones, 86% being singletons. There are 13 residues in the CDR3. Germline V CDR1 and CDR2: SSHAT, FNYEAQ (reference sequence). The sequenced sample consisted of peripheral blood. The source is a man between 70 and 80 years old with acute or convalescent COVID-19. The chain couples TRBV7-7 to TRBJ2-5; TRBD2 aligns across 8 bases. CDR3 nucleotides: TGTACCAGCAGCTTGTCCGGGACTAGTTATAGGTACTTC. Protein product: CTSSLSGTSYRYF.